Listed here are 15 T cell receptor beta chains from one sample, sequenced in a study of shared clonotypes between healthy human individuals. Repertoires were generated with immunoSEQ multiplex PCR, while TCRdb's copy carries only in-frame clones and drops some. The data hold approximately 330,000 clones, with around 79% observed a single time. Specimen: memory CD4+ T cells sorted from blood. Subset of the sample: CD45RA-negative fraction. All receptors come from a man between 25 and 39 years old in good health.

By proportion, this clone is medium-sized. The V gene is TRBV6-6, the J gene TRBJ1-1; 10 positions match TRBD1. From germline, CDR1 is MNHNY and CDR2 SVGAGI (reference sequence). The V gene end was trimmed by 5 bases and the J gene end by 0 bases; junction bases not matched to a gene: 3. This CDR3 comprises 15 residues. The CDR3 sequence is CASSRQGALNTEAFF. The CDR3 coding sequence is TGTGCCAGCAGTAGACAGGGGGCCTTGAACACTGAAGCTTTCTTT.

This rearrangement joins TRBV25-1 to TRBJ2-1; 7 nucleotides agree with TRBD2. The trim removed 2 bases at V and 7 bases at J, leaving 8 bases unmatched. The CDR3 is 15 residues long. Per germline, CDR1 MGHDK and CDR2 SYGVNS. CDR3 nucleotide sequence: TGTGCCAGCAGTGAAGGGGGGGGTAGCAGGAATGAGCAGTTCTTC. It is translated as CASSEGGGSRNEQFF.

CDR3 sequence (DNA): TGTGCCAGCAGACCCACTAGCGGGATGTCCTACGAGCAGTACTTC. Translated: CASRPTSGMSYEQYF. This chain links TRBV2 with TRBJ2-7; the match to TRBD2 covers 10 bases. The CDR3 extends over 15 amino acids. The V gene end was trimmed by 6 bases and the J gene end by 1 base; junction bases not matched to a gene: 6. Per the germline V gene, CDR1 is SNHLY and CDR2 is FYNNEI. Full variable domain (remainder filled in from reference TRBV2 and TRBJ2-7): EPEVTQTPSHQVTQMGQEVILRCVPISNHLYFYWYRQILGQKVEFLVSFYNNEISEKSEIFDDQFSVERPDGSNFTLKIRSTKLEDSAMYFCASRPTSGMSYEQYFGPGTRLTVT.

In nucleotides, the CDR3 is TGTGCCAGCAGCCCCCCGGCGTCCGATGAGCAGTTCTTC. It encodes CASSPPASDEQFF. The chain joins TRBV11-3 to TRBJ2-1; no clear D gene. V was pared by 5 bases and J by 8 bases, with 13 bases between. This CDR3 region has 13 residues. Germline lookup yields CDR1 SGHNT and CDR2 YENEEA.

The chain has TRBV28 and TRBJ2-3; possibly TRBD1 or TRBD2 for D (5 bases each). Between the trimmed V and J ends, which lost 6 bases and 0 bases, there was a span of 16 bases. CDR1 is MDHEN, CDR2 SYDVKM, per germline. This CDR3 has 16 amino acids. In DNA form, the CDR3 reads TGTGCCAGCAGCCCCTCCGGTCGGGACAGCACAGATACGCAGTATTTT. As protein: CASSPSGRDSTDTQYF.

This clone appeared a single time. In nucleotides, the CDR3 is TGTGCCAGCTCACCATACAACATACTTAGCACAGATACGCAGTATTTT. Protein product: CASSPYNILSTDTQYF. The V and J genes are TRBV18 and TRBJ2-3; D ambiguous. Trimming stripped 2 bases from V and 0 bases from J, with 12 bases between. Per germline, CDR1 KGHSH and CDR2 LQKENI. The CDR3 totals 16 residues.

This clone was detected once. The CDR3 here is CASSLAGVAGFSNEQFF. The CDR3 bases are TGTGCCAGCAGCTTAGCTGGCGTAGCGGGATTCTCCAATGAGCAGTTCTTC. The rearrangement joins TRBV7-9 to TRBJ2-1, with 8 bases fitting TRBD2. J lost 6 bases, V lost 0 bases, and 10 bases had no gene match. This CDR3 spans 17 amino acids. CDR1 and CDR2 (germline): SEHNR, FQNEAQ (reference sequence).

Many counts were recorded for this clone. The chain links TRBV9 to TRBJ2-1, with TRBD1 matching 11 bases. The junction had 7 bases not matched to a gene; V was cut back by 1 base and J by 7 bases. The germline V gene has CDR1 SGDLS and CDR2 YYNGEE. The CDR3 sequence is 16 residues long. In DNA form, the CDR3 reads TGTGCCAGCAGCGTATTAGCCGGGACAGGGGGGAATGAGCAGTTCTTC. It yields the protein CASSVLAGTGGNEQFF. Based on the CDR3 plus reference TRBV9 and TRBJ2-1, the full variable domain is DSGVTQTPKHLITATGQRVTLRCSPRSGDLSVYWYQQSLDQGLQFLIQYYNGEERAKGNILERFSAQQFPDLHSELNLSSLELGDSALYFCASSVLAGTGGNEQFFGPGTRLTVL.

J is TRBJ1-2 and V is TRBV19; 10 nucleotides match TRBD1. CDR1 is LNHDA and CDR2 is SQIVND in the germline V gene (reference sequence). Trimming cost V 6 bases and J 5 bases; bases outside gene matches: 6. CDR3 length equals 14 residues. The CDR3 sequence: CASSDRGQAYGYTF. In DNA form, the CDR3 reads TGTGCCAGTAGCGACAGGGGGCAAGCGTATGGCTACACCTTC.

V is TRBV21-1 and J is TRBJ2-5; the DNA was not compared with TRBD1, the D call given in the table. TRBV21-1 is a pseudogene locus. CDR3 size: 16 residues. As DNA, the CDR3 is TGTGCCAGCAGCAAGGAGGACAGGGATAAGTGCGAGACCCAGTACTTC. This codes for CASSKEDRDKCETQYF.

The chain couples TRBV28 to TRBJ1-1; D perhaps matches TRBD1 (5 bases). The germline V and J ends were trimmed by 1 base and 7 bases, with 7 bases remaining between them. The CDR3 totals 12 residues. CDR1 is MDHEN, CDR2 SYDVKM, per germline. For the CDR3, the DNA is TGTGCCAGCAGTTTATTGAGGGGTGAAGCTTTCTTT. It yields the protein CASSLLRGEAFF. Together with reference TRBV28 and TRBJ1-1, the CDR3 gives the full variable domain: DVKVTQSSRYLVKRTGEKVFLECVQDMDHENMFWYRQDPGLGLRLIYFSYDVKMKEKGDIPEGYSVSREKKERFSLILESASTNQTSMYLCASSLLRGEAFFGQGTRLTVV.

This clone was detected only a few times. CDR3 coding DNA: TGTGCCATCAGTGAACGACAGGCCTACGAGCAGTACTTC. Its translation is CAISERQAYEQYF. The chain is built from TRBV10-3 and TRBJ2-7; tentative D call: TRBD1 (6 bases). CDR3 size: 13 residues. V was clipped by 3 bases and J by 2 bases, with 8 bases between them. Germline V gene lookup returns CDR1 ENHRY and CDR2 SYGVKD.

The chain links TRBV7-9 to TRBJ2-7; D might be TRBD1 (5 bases). CDR3 length: 14 residues. V was pared by 1 base and J by 5 bases, with 12 bases between. CDR1 and CDR2 (germline): SEHNR, FQNEAQ (reference sequence). CDR3 in amino acids: CASSLETGPDEQYF. The CDR3 DNA is TGTGCCAGCAGCTTAGAAACAGGCCCTGACGAGCAGTACTTC.

The rearrangement joins TRBV4-1 to TRBJ2-3; no clear D gene. The CDR3 loop spans 16 amino acids. V gave up 1 base and J gave up 2 bases, with 13 bases separating them. The germline V gene has CDR1 MGHRA and CDR2 YSYEKL. DNA for the CDR3: TGCGCCAGCAGCCAAGTGAACCTGGGGTTCACAGATACGCAGTATTTT. It is translated as CASSQVNLGFTDTQYF.

The chain joins TRBV11-2 to TRBJ1-2, with 7 nucleotides matching TRBD1. The CDR3 runs 15 residues. Germline V gene lookup returns CDR1 SGHAT and CDR2 FQNNGV. The J segment lost 5 bases and the V segment lost 2 bases, leaving 8 bases of the junction unmatched. CDR3 nucleotides: TGTGCCAGCAGCTTACTTGGGAGGGGGCATTATGGCTACACCTTC. Translation: CASSLLGRGHYGYTF.